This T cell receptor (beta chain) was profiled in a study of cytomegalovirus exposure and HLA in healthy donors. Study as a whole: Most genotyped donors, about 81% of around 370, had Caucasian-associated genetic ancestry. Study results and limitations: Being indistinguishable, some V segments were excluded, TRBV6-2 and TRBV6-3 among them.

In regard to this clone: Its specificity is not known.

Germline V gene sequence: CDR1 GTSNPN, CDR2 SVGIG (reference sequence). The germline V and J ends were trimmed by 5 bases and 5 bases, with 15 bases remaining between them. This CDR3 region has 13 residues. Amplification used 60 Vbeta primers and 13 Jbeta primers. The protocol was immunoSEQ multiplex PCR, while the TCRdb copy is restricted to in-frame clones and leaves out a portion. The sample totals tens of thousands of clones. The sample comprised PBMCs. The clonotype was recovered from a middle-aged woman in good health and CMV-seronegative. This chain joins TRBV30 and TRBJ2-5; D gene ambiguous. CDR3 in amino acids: CAWGGALAETQYF. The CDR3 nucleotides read TGTGCCTGGGGCGGCGCCCTGGCGGAGACCCAGTACTTC. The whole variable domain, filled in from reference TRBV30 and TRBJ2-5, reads SQTIHQWPATLVQPVGSPLSLECTVEGTSNPNLYWYRQAAGRGLQLLFYSVGIGQISSEVPQNLSASRPQDRQFILSSKKLLLSDSGFYLCAWGGALAETQYFGPGTRLLVL.